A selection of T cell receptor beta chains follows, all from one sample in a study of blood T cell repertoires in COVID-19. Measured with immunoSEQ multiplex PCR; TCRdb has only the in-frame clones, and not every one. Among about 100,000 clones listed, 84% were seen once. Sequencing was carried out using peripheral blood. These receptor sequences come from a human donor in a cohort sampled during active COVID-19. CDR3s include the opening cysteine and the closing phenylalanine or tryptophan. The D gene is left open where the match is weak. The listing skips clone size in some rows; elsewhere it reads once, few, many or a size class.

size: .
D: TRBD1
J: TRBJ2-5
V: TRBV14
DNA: TGTGCCAGCAGCCAAGGACAGGGGGGACAAGAGACCCAGTACTTC
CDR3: CASSQGQGGQETQYF

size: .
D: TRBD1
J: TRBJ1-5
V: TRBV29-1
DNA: TGCAGCGCCGTGACAGGGGGACAGCCCCAGCATTTT
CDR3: CSAVTGGQPQHF

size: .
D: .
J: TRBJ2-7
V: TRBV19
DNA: TGTGCCAGTAGTACCTCCCGAGGGGACAACTACGAGCAGTACTTC
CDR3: CASSTSRGDNYEQYF

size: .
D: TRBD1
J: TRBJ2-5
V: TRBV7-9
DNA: TGTGTCAGCAGCTTCCCCCGGAACAGGGGGCGAGAGACCCAGTACTTC
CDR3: CVSSFPRNRGRETQYF

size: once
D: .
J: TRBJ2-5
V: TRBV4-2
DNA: TGTGCCAGCAGCCAAGCAGGGGCGTCGGAGACCCAGTACTTC
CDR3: CASSQAGASETQYF

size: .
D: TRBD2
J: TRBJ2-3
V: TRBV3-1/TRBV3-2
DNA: TGTGCCAGCAGCCATCGAGCGGGGTTCACAGATACGCAGTATTTT
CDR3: CASSHRAGFTDTQYF

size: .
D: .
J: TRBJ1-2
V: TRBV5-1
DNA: TGCGCCAGCAGCTTGGGGTTGCGGGCAGCGCGTGGCTATGGCTACACCTTC
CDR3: CASSLGLRAARGYGYTF

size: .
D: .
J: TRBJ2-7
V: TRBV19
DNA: TGTGCCAGTAGTATCTTTTCCGGGGACTCCTACGAGCAGTACTTC
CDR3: CASSIFSGDSYEQYF

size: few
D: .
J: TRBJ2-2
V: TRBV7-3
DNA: TGTGCCAGCAGCTCCCCAGCCGGGGGTGACACCGGGGAGCTGTTTTTT
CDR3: CASSSPAGGDTGELFF

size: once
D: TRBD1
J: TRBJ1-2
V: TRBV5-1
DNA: TGCGCCAGCAGGGGACAGGGAGTTAACTATGGCTACACCTTC
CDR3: CASRGQGVNYGYTF

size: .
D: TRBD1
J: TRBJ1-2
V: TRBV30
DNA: TGTGCCTGGAGTGTACAGGGGGCTGTCTATGGCTACACCTTC
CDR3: CAWSVQGAVYGYTF